This T cell receptor (beta chain) was profiled in a study of blood T cell repertoires in COVID-19 (dated by TCRdb to the early 2020s). Some background on the complete study: Samples covering the acute and convalescent phases of COVID-19 were provided by collaborators in the United States, Italy and Spain. The material from the prospective study consisted of cDNA or gDNA derived from T cells, B-cell-depleted T cells, or PBMCs. Deeply sampled blood TCRbeta repertoires from subjects exposed to, actively infected with, or recovered from COVID-19 were included in the dataset. A freely available public database, intended as a resource for researchers studying the immune response to SARS-CoV-2, is where the repertoires were released. Samples were obtained from the ongoing ImmuneRACE study (first 160 participants) and from 950 to 1,500 subjects provided by 6 global collaborators. A de-identified subject ID, COVID-19 status, age in years and sex were almost always included in the sample metadata. Where available, HLA class I and class II types were obtained from metadata supplied by the sample provider rather than from assay-based typing.

TCRbeta CDR3 regions were amplified from genomic DNA by means of the immunoSEQ Assay, a bias-controlled multiplex PCR. In the original analysis: The number of nucleated cells in each sample was estimated from the amplification of reference gene primers within the assay. To quantify the absolute abundance of each unique TCRbeta CDR3 rearrangement, sequence reads were collapsed and filtered. For each sample, productive Simpson clonality was calculated as the square root of Simpson's diversity index across productive rearrangements. TCRdb took this table from immuneACCESS and kept in-frame rearrangements with V and J called. Such tables lack part of the clones; where checked against another copy, unresolved V genes explain under half of the gap, and the rest is unexplained. The D gene and trimming were derived from the DNA, and the V and J assignments and clone size from that table. The sample yields about 180,000 clones; more than 70% were counted once. 4% to 5% of the sample is held by the ten biggest clonotypes.

Study-wide conclusions, independent of this receptor: Clinical and demographic metadata were provided uncurated, with the amount varying by source and participant.

About this clone: Its binding antigen is unknown. Qualities for individual bases were not recorded, and no much larger clone is one base off.

Each collaborating institution followed its own protocols to collect whole blood in K2EDTA tubes. For TCRbeta analysis, collaborators shipped samples in one of three forms: frozen whole blood, isolated PBMCs, or DNA extracted from either of those sample types. Sequences SGHNT (CDR1) and YYREEE (CDR2) are obtained from the germline V gene (reference sequence). Here V drops 1 base and J drops 5 bases, and the junction holds 6 bases not matched to any gene. From its cysteine to its phenylalanine, the CDR3 spans 16 amino acids. The kept DNA is CDR3 alone, 48 bases in frame from the first base. The source of this sequence is a woman aged 30 to 39 with acute or convalescent COVID-19. The chain links TRBV5-4 with TRBJ2-5, with 12 central nucleotides matching TRBD2. The sample comprised peripheral blood. The CDR3 here reads CASSLTSGGRGETQYF. The nucleotides read TGTGCCAGCAGCTTGACTAGCGGGGGGAGAGGCGAGACCCAGTACTTC.